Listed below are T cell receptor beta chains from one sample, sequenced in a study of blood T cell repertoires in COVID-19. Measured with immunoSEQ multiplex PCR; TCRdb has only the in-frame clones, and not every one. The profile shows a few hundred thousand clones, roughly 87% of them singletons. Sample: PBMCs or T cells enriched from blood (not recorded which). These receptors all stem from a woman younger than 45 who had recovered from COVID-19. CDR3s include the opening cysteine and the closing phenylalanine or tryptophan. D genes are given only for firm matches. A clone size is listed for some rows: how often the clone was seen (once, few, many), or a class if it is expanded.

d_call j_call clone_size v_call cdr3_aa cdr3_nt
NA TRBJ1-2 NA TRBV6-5 CASSLAGPLRGYTF TGTGCCAGCAGTTTGGCAGGGCCGCTGAGGGGCTACACCTTC
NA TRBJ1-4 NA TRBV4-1 CASGLSSRGNEKLFF TGCGCCAGCGGACTCAGTTCCAGAGGGAATGAAAAACTGTTTTTT
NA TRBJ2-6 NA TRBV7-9 CASSFGRAVSGANVLTF TGTGCCAGCAGCTTCGGCAGGGCCGTCTCTGGGGCCAACGTCCTGACTTTC
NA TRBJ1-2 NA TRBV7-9 CASSSEGYGYTF TGTGCCAGCAGCTCGGAGGGCTATGGCTACACCTTC
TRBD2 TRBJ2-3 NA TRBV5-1 CASSLVTSGGADTQYF TGCGCCAGCAGCTTGGTAACCAGCGGGGGGGCAGATACGCAGTATTTT
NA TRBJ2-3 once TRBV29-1 CSVRPLGTDTQYF TGCAGCGTTCGGCCGCTAGGCACAGATACGCAGTATTTT
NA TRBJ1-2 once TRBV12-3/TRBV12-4 CASSLSKYGYTF TGTGCCAGCAGTTTATCTAAGTATGGCTACACCTTC
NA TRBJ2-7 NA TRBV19 CASSNRASSYEQYF TGTGCCAGTAGTAACAGGGCCAGCTCCTACGAGCAGTACTTC
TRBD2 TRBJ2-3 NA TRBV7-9 CASSLVAKTSGGVYF TGTGCCAGCAGCTTAGTCGCCAAGACTAGCGGGGGGGTGTATTTT
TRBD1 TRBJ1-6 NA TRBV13 CASSLGRGIGNSPLHF TGTGCCAGCAGCTTAGGCAGGGGGATCGGGAATTCACCCCTCCACTTT
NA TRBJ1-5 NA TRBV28 CASSLYPGGGNQPQHF TGTGCCAGCAGTTTATATCCCGGCGGAGGGAATCAGCCCCAGCATTTT
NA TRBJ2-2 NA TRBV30 CAWGVGGWTGELFF TGTGCCTGGGGCGTGGGGGGTTGGACCGGGGAGCTGTTTTTT
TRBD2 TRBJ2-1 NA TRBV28 CASFRPGLAGLNEQFF TGTGCCAGCTTCCGTCCGGGACTAGCGGGCCTCAATGAGCAGTTCTTC
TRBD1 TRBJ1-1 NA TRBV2 CASNPDRGRITEAFF TGTGCCAGCAACCCGGACAGGGGGCGCATCACTGAAGCTTTCTTT
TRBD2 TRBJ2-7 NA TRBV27 CASSLLESGGPSYEQYF TGTGCCAGCAGTTTACTGGAAAGCGGGGGGCCTTCCTACGAGCAGTACTTC
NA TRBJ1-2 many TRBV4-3 CASSREGNYGYTF TGCGCCAGCAGCCGGGAGGGAAACTATGGCTACACCTTC
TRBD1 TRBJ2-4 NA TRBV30 CAWRGTGGSKNIQYF TGTGCCTGGAGGGGGACAGGGGGTAGCAAAAACATTCAGTACTTC
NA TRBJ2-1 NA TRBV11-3 CASSLGQQLNEQFF TGTGCCAGCAGCCTAGGACAGCAACTCAATGAGCAGTTCTTC